The 15 T cell receptor beta chains in this list originate from one sample, sequenced in a study of T cells in Graves' hyperthyroidism and ophthalmopathy. It was RNA transcripts that yielded the amplified TCR beta CDR3 regions. Primed by the HTBI set, a first-round RT-PCR was run on the TCR CDR3. Each CDR3 protein is one row after TCRdb ran MiXCR on the multiplex PCR reads. Of 300,000 to 450,000 distinct CDR3 sequences in the sample, about 14% are singletons; the top ten hold roughly a fifth. The sequencing input was blood. The receptors were gathered from a woman aged 25 to 39 with Graves' ophthalmopathy.

In this sample, this clonotype turned up many times. V gene TRBV11-2 combines with J gene TRBJ2-4; TRBD1 aligns across 9 bases. The CDR3 is made up of 14 amino acids. Germline loops: CDR1 SGHAT, CDR2 FQNNGV. V dropped 6 bases and J dropped 8; count of bases not matched to a gene: 8. CDR3 coding DNA: TGTGCCAGCAGGACCGGGACAGGGCGAGACATTCAGTACTTC. It yields the protein CASRTGTGRDIQYF. Combining the CDR3 with reference TRBV11-2 and TRBJ2-4 gives the whole variable domain EAGVAQSPRYKIIEKRQSVAFWCNPISGHATLYWYQQILGQGPKLLIQFQNNGVVDDSQLPKDRFSAERLKGVDSTLKIQPAKLEDSAVYLCASRTGTGRDIQYFGAGTRLSVL.

This clonotype was seen at least ten times. The rearrangement links TRBV12-3 or TRBV12-4 to TRBJ2-2; maybe TRBD1 (6 bases). Trimming removed 6 bases at V and 0 bases at J, with 11 bases between. The CDR3 runs 15 residues. The chain's CDR3 is CASSRGFANTGELFF. Here the CDR3 DNA reads TGTGCCAGCAGCAGGGGTTTCGCGAACACCGGGGAGCTGTTTTTT.

This clonotype was observed at least ten times. This chain links TRBV20-1 with TRBJ1-4; 10 positions match TRBD1. The germline V gene has CDR1 DFQATT and CDR2 SNEGSKA (reference sequence). The CDR3 covers 16 residues. The trim removed 4 bases at V and 7 bases at J, leaving 12 bases unmatched. CDR3 DNA: TGCAGTGCTACAGATTCCACCGGGACAGGGGTTGAAAAACTGTTTTTT. This translates into CSATDSTGTGVEKLFF.

In this sample, this clonotype turned up a few times. The V and J genes are TRBV3-1 and TRBJ1-5, with D hard to call. Trimming took off 2 bases at V and 6 bases at J, with 11 bases between the two ends. The CDR3 sequence is 14 residues long. The germline V gene encodes CDR1 LGHDT and CDR2 YNNKEL (reference sequence). CDR3 sequence: CASSQSLGFQPQHF. CDR3 nucleotides: TGTGCCAGCAGCCAATCATTGGGGTTTCAGCCCCAGCATTTT. Full variable domain (outside the CDR3, taken from reference TRBV3-1 and TRBJ1-5): DTAVSQTPKYLVTQMGNDKSIKCEQNLGHDTMYWYKQDSKKFLKIMFSYNNKELIINETVPNRFSPKSPDKAHLNLHINSLELGDSAVYFCASSQSLGFQPQHFGDGTRLSIL.

Only a few counts were recorded for this clonotype. V usage is TRBV9 and J usage is TRBJ1-3; no definite D call. Looked up from germline, CDR1 is SGDLS and CDR2 is YYNGEE. The CDR3 runs 15 residues. The V end lost 0 bases, the J end lost 6 bases, and 13 bases lay between the germline ends. CDR3 sequence (DNA): TGTGCCAGCAGCGTAGCCCCCGATTACCCAAACACCATATATTTT. As protein: CASSVAPDYPNTIYF.

V is TRBV6-5 and J is TRBJ2-3; TRBD2 agrees at 10 bases. The CDR3 has 19 residues. From germline, CDR1 is MNHEY and CDR2 SVGAGI. Unmatched junction bases numbered 12, after V lost 0 bases and J lost 3 bases. The CDR3 sequence: CASSYSGVVNSGGTDTQYF. The CDR3 bases are TGTGCCAGCAGTTACTCAGGGGTGGTGAATAGCGGGGGGACAGATACGCAGTATTTT.

This clonotype was counted many times. The gene calls are TRBV15 and TRBJ2-5; maybe TRBD2 (6 bases). Deletions cut 1 base from V and 5 bases from J, with 14 bases between. Germline V gene data show CDR1 as LNHNV and CDR2 as YYDKDF (reference sequence). CDR3 length equals 15 residues. The CDR3 reads CATSRVGGRGETQYF. The CDR3 region has the DNA TGTGCCACCAGCAGAGTGGGGGGACGCGGTGAGACCCAGTACTTC.

This clonotype was seen many times. The CDR3 region has the DNA TGTGCCAGCAGCTCCTACGGGGCCGTTCTTAACCCAGATACGCAGTATTTT. Translated, it gives CASSSYGAVLNPDTQYF. This chain links TRBV7-2 with TRBJ2-3; D is perhaps TRBD1 or TRBD2 (5 bases each). Germline V lookup: CDR1 SGHTA, CDR2 FQGNSA. Deletions cut 4 bases from V and 4 bases from J, with 21 bases between. The CDR3 spans 17 residues.

In this sample, this clonotype turned up many times. The chain has TRBV12-5 and TRBJ2-3; 10 nucleotides agree with TRBD2. Per germline, CDR1 LGHNT and CDR2 FRNRAP. The CDR3 spans 16 residues. With V trimmed by 3 bases and J by 0 bases, 3 bases remained unmatched. DNA of the CDR3: TGTGCTAGTGGTTTCAGACTAGCGGGTAGCACAGATACGCAGTATTTT. It yields the protein CASGFRLAGSTDTQYF. Based on the CDR3 plus reference TRBV12-5 and TRBJ2-3, the full variable domain is DARVTQTPRHKVTEMGQEVTMRCQPILGHNTVFWYRQTMMQGLELLAYFRNRAPLDDSGMPKDRFSAEMPDATLATLKIQPSEPRDSAVYFCASGFRLAGSTDTQYFGPGTRLTVL.

This clonotype was found many times. J is TRBJ1-5 and V is TRBV3-1; possible D gene TRBD1, 6 bases. V was shortened by 5 bases and J by 3 bases, with 14 bases between the two germline ends. Germline CDR1 and CDR2: LGHDT and YNNKEL (reference sequence). The CDR3 sequence is 15 residues long. CDR3 sequence reads: CASSRGAGPNQPQHF. The CDR3 region has the DNA TGTGCCAGCAGCAGGGGGGCCGGTCCCAATCAGCCCCAGCATTTT. The entire variable domain, with the rest obtained from reference TRBV3-1 and TRBJ1-5, is as follows: DTAVSQTPKYLVTQMGNDKSIKCEQNLGHDTMYWYKQDSKKFLKIMFSYNNKELIINETVPNRFSPKSPDKAHLNLHINSLELGDSAVYFCASSRGAGPNQPQHFGDGTRLSIL.

This clonotype was counted at least ten times. The CDR3 reads CASSDTAVPVWTEAFF. DNA of the CDR3: TGTGCCAGCAGTGACACCGCGGTTCCCGTATGGACTGAAGCTTTCTTT. The chain couples TRBV6-1 to TRBJ1-1; D is unclear. V dropped 3 bases and J dropped 5 bases, with 19 bases sitting between them. The CDR3 contains 16 residues. Germline values: CDR1 MNHNS, CDR2 SASEGT.

This chain uses TRBV2 with TRBJ2-2; 8 bases align to TRBD2. This CDR3 comprises 14 residues. V was clipped by 8 bases and J by 5 bases; unmatched bases: 7. CDR1 is SNHLY and CDR2 is FYNNEI in the germline V gene. The CDR3 protein is CASRGAGGTGELFF. The DNA of the CDR3 is TGTGCCAGCCGGGGCGCGGGGGGTACCGGGGAGCTGTTTTTT.

This clonotype showed up many times. V and J are TRBV7-8 and TRBJ2-1; 9 positions match TRBD2. The J segment lost 3 bases and the V segment lost 1 base, leaving 1 base of the junction unmatched. The germline V gene has CDR1 SGHVS and CDR2 FQNEAQ. This CDR3 is 15 amino acids long. Here the CDR3 DNA reads TGTGCCAGCAGCTTAGAAGCGGGGGGCTACAATGAGCAGTTCTTC. Its protein is CASSLEAGGYNEQFF.

In this sample, this clonotype turned up once. This CDR3 reads CASSQELDSTNEKLFF. CDR3 sequence (DNA): TGCGCCAGCAGCCAAGAACTCGACTCAACTAATGAAAAACTGTTTTTT. The genes are TRBV4-1 and TRBJ1-4; no reliable D call. The CDR3 is 16 residues long. The ends were cut back, 0 bases at V and 0 bases at J, with 8 bases in the middle. Germline-derived CDR1 and CDR2 are MGHRA and YSYEKL.

This clonotype appeared a few times. CDR3 region: CASRHGEKLFF. The CDR3 DNA reads as TGTGCCAGCAGACACGGCGAAAAACTGTTTTTT. The genes are TRBV12-3 or TRBV12-4 and TRBJ1-4; D uncertain. This CDR3 has 11 residues. The V end was cut by 6 bases, the J end by 8 bases, with 7 bases between.